This T cell receptor beta chain is drawn from a study of T cells in Graves' hyperthyroidism and ophthalmopathy. Study results and caveats: Ophthalmopathy onset followed model prediction by a median roughly 6 months.

This clonotype has just a few counts. Its antigen is not identified. The junction had 3 bases not matched to a gene; V was cut back by 0 bases and J by 3 bases. The CDR3 spans 14 residues. CDR1 and CDR2 (germline): SGHRS, YFSETQ. Amplified TCR beta CDR3 regions derived from RNA transcripts. A set of HTBI primers served as the primers for a first-round RT-PCR of the TCR CDR3. Using its own MiXCR run on the multiplex PCR reads, TCRdb lists one record per CDR3 protein. The sample consists of hundreds of thousands of distinct CDR3 sequences, roughly 14% of them appearing once. The origin of this receptor is a woman aged 40 to 50 with Graves' ophthalmopathy. The chain carries TRBV5-1 and TRBJ2-7, with 7 bases matching TRBD1. Input material: blood. CDR3 residues: CASSLEGGNYEQYF. CDR3 DNA sequence: TGCGCCAGCAGCTTGGAAGGGGGCAACTACGAGCAGTACTTC.